This T cell receptor beta chain was recovered during a study of blood T cell repertoires in COVID-19. This table comes from immunoSEQ multiplex PCR, and its TCRdb copy is limited to in-frame clones, with some not included. This sample has 55,000 to 80,000 clones, with 75% to 90% found just once. Germline V gene data show CDR1 as GTSNPN and CDR2 as SVGIG (reference sequence). V was pared by 2 bases and J by 0 bases, with 11 bases of the junction left unmatched. There are 18 residues in the CDR3. The sequenced sample consisted of peripheral blood. This chain joins TRBV30 and TRBJ2-1, with 9 bases matching TRBD2. The receptor was isolated from a man at least 80 years old with acute or convalescent COVID-19. The CDR3 DNA follows: TGTGCCTGGAGTTTCCAGCGGGGGGCCGCAAGCTCCTACAATGAGCAGTTCTTC. Its protein is CAWSFQRGAASSYNEQFF.